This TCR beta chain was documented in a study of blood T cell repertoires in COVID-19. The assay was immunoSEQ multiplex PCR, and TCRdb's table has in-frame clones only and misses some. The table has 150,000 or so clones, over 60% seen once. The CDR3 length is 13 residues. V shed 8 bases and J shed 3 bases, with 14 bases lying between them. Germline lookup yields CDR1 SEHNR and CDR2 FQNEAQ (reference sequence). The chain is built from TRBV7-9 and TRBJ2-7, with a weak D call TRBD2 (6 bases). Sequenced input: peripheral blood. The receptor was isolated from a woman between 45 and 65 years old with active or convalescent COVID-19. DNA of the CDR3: TGTGCCAGCTCAGGAGGGGCCTACTACGAGCAGTACTTC. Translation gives CASSGGAYYEQYF.